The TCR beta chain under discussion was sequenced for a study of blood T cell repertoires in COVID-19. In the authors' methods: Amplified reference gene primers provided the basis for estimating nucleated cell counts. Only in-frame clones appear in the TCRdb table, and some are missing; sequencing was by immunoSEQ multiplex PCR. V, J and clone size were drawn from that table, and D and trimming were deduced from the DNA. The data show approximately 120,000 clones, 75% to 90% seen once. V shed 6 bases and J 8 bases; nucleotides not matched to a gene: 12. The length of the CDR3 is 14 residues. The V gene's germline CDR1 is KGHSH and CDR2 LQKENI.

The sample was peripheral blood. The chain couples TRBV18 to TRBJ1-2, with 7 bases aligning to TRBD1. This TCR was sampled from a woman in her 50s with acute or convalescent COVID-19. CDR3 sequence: CASSPQGVGQGYTF. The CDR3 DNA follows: TGTGCCAGCTCTCCCCAGGGGGTAGGGCAAGGCTACACCTTC.